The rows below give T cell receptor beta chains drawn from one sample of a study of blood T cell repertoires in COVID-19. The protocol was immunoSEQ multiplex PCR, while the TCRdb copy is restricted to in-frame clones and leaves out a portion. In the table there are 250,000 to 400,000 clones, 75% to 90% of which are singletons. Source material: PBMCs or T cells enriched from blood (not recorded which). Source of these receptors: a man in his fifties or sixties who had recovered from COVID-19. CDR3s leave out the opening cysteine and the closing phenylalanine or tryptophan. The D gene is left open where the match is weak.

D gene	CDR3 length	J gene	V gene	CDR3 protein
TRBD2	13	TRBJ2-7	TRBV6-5	ASSRRLAGFYEQY
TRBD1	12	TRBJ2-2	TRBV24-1	ATEGGVHTGELF
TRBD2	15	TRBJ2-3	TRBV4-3	ASSQAGGGSLTDTQY
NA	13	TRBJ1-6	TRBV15	ATSTGDRYNSPLH
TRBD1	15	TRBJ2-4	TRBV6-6	ASSPSTGDTFKNIQY
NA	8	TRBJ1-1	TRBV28	ASRRVEAF
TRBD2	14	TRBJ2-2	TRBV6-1	ASSVSAGGPIGELF
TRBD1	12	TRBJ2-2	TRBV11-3	ASSLGQGYGELF
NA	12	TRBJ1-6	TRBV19	ASSTSQGRGPLH
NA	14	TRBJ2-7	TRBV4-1	ASSQDLRAQSYEQY
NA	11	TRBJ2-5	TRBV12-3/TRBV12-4	ASSRGPSETQY
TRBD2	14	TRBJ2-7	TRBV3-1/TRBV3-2	ASSQDSGLLSYEQY
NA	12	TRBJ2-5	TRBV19	ASSTGTTGQTQY
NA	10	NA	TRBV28	ASSLPQGTQY
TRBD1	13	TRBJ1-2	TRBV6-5	ASSRRTGRNYGYT
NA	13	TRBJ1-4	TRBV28	ASSLRDLQAGKLF
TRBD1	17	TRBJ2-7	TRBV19	ASSISVLSSGTGKDEQY
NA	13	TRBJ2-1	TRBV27	ASSLSAGIYNEQF
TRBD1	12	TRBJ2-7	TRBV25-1	ASSETGGAYEQY
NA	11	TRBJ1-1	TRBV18	ASSPSMNTEAF
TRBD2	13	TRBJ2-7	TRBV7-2	ASSLVVAGRYEQY
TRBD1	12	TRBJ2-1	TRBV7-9	ASSGDRDHDEQF
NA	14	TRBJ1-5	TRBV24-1	ATSSSRGDRQSAQH
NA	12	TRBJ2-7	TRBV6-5	ASSNTLGHHEQY
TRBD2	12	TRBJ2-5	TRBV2	ASSALAAQETQY
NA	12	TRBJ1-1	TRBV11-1	ASSLRPGNTEAF
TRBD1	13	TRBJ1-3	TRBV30	ASFPDRVTGNTIY
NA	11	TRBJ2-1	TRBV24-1	ATSETTSREQF
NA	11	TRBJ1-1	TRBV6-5	ASSRQGNTEAF
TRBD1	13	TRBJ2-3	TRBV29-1	SGRKQGRNTDTQY
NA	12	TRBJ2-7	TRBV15	ATSRGAGPWEQY
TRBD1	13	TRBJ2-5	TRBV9	ASSPRQGTGKTQY
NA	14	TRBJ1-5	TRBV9	ASSPTARALDQPQH
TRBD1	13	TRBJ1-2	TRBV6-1	ASSEAGTVYYGYT
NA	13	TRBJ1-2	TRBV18	ASSPSRGIDYGYT
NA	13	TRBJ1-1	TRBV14	ASSQNNAGVAEAF
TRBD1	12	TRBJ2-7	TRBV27	ATLPGTGVSEQY
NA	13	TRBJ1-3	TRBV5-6	ASSGGMETGNTIY
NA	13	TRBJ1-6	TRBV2	ASSDLRSAASPLH
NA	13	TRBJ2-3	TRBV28	ASSRGGAGTDTQY
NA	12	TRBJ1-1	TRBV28	ASSLNRDNTEAF
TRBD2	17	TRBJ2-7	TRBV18	ASSYNGASGSLDTDEQY
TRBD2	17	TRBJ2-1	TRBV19	ASSIDAPRLAGLFDEQF
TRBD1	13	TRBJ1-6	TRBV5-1	ASSLEGTGNSPLH
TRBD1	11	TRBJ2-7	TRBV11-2	ASSKGQLYEQY
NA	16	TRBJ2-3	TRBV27	ASCGLGPTGISTDTQY
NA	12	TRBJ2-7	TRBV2	ASREGLTSYEQY
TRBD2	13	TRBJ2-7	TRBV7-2	ASSAGLADSYEQY
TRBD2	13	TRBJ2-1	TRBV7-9	ASSTAWGLAGEQF
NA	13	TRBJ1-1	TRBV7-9	ASSLGLGVVTEAF
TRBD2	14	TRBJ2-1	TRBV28	ASSQTSGGVGNEQF
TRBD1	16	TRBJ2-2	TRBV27	ASSFPGTARDYTGELF
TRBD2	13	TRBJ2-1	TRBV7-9	ASSSRTSGKDEQF
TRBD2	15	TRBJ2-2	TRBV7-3	ASSPGTSGRAAGELF
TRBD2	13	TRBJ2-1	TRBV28	ASSLAAGGPGEQF
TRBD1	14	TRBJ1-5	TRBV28	ASRRRGQDSNQPQH
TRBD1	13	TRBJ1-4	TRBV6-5	ASRYDRGRPGSGF